A selection of T cell receptor beta chains follows, all from one sample in a study of T cell responses to AZD1222 COVID-19 vaccine. Profiling relied on immunoSEQ multiplex PCR, and the TCRdb table lists in-frame clones only, not all of them. The sample records about 100,000 clones, approximately 90% being singletons. The source material was peripheral blood, sampled on day 0 of AZD1222 vaccination. All receptors come from an adult in good health. Both conserved end residues are part of each CDR3. Fields, in order: V gene, D gene, clone size, J gene, CDR3 DNA, CDR3 protein. D genes are given only for firm matches. The listing skips clone size in some rows; elsewhere it reads once, few, many or a size class.

>TRBV3-1/TRBV3-2|TRBD1|NA|TRBJ1-1
TGTGCCAGCATCTTCATCTTGACAGGGTATACTGAAGCTTTCTTT
CASIFILTGYTEAFF
>TRBV19|NA|NA|TRBJ1-6
TGTGCCAGTAGTACGGGCCAGAATAATTCACCCCTCCACTTT
CASSTGQNNSPLHF
>TRBV2|TRBD1|NA|TRBJ1-2
TGTGCCAGCAGTGTAACAGGGGGACCCTATGGCTACACCTTC
CASSVTGGPYGYTF
>TRBV7-8|NA|NA|TRBJ1-3
TGTGCCAGCAGCTTAGCGGGCAGAACTGGAAACACCATATATTTT
CASSLAGRTGNTIYF
>TRBV29-1|NA|NA|TRBJ1-1
TGCAGCGTTGAAGATCAGCCAGTGAACACTGAAGCTTTCTTT
CSVEDQPVNTEAFF
>TRBV5-6|NA|NA|TRBJ1-2
TGTGCCAGCAGCACAGTCGGGGCAGGGAGTTACTATGGCTACACCTTC
CASSTVGAGSYYGYTF
>TRBV5-8|NA|NA|TRBJ2-5
TGTGCCAGCACCCTCTCGTCGGAGACCCAGTACTTC
CASTLSSETQYF
>TRBV10-2|TRBD2|NA|TRBJ2-1
TGCGCCAGCAGGAAACTAGCGGGGGCTTACAATGAGCAGTTCTTC
CASRKLAGAYNEQFF
>TRBV5-8|TRBD2|NA|TRBJ2-3
TGTGCCAGTGCCCTAGCGGGGGGGGATACGCAGTATTTT
CASALAGGDTQYF
>TRBV6-2/TRBV6-3|NA|NA|TRBJ1-1
TGTGCCAGCAGTTACTTTAGTGGACGGGGCAGGACGTGGGGCACTGAAGCTTTCTTT
CASSYFSGRGRTWGTEAFF
>TRBV30|TRBD1|NA|TRBJ2-3
TGTGCCTGGAGTCGATCGGACAGGTTTAGCACAGATACGCAGTATTTT
CAWSRSDRFSTDTQYF
>TRBV28|TRBD1|NA|TRBJ2-7
TGTGCCAGCAGTGCCCCGGGACAGAACTCCTACGAGCAGTACTTC
CASSAPGQNSYEQYF
>TRBV28|NA|NA|TRBJ2-7
TGTGCCACGGGACTGGGGGGCGCCAGGCAGTACTTC
CATGLGGARQYF
>TRBV7-2|NA|NA|TRBJ2-6
TGTGCCAGCACCTCACACTCTGGGGCCAACGTCCTGACTTTC
CASTSHSGANVLTF
>TRBV19|TRBD2|NA|TRBJ2-1
TGTGCCAGTAGTATCCTCCTGGGGGGGTACAATGAGCAGTTCTTC
CASSILLGGYNEQFF
>TRBV19|NA|NA|TRBJ1-2
TGTGCCAGTAAGGTGGGGAATCATCGGGGCTACACCTTC
CASKVGNHRGYTF
>TRBV3-1/TRBV3-2|NA|NA|TRBJ1-3
TGTGCCAGCAGCCAAGTCGCGGTCGGAAACACCATATATTTT
CASSQVAVGNTIYF
>TRBV27|TRBD1|NA|TRBJ1-2
TGTGCCAGCAGTCCCGCGGACAGGGCTAACTATGGCTACACCTTC
CASSPADRANYGYTF
>TRBV7-2|TRBD1|NA|TRBJ2-2
TGTGCCAGCAGCCGCCCCGGGACAGGGAACACCGGGGAGCTGTTTTTT
CASSRPGTGNTGELFF
>TRBV5-1|NA|NA|TRBJ2-5
TGCGCCAGCAGCTTGGGAACGGGGCCTCAAGAGACCCAGTACTTC
CASSLGTGPQETQYF
>TRBV10-1|NA|NA|TRBJ2-7
TGCGCCAGCAGTGAGGGGGCCGAGCAGTACTTC
CASSEGAEQYF
>TRBV12-3/TRBV12-4|NA|NA|TRBJ2-7
TGTGCCAGCAGTTATTCCTACACGCAGTACTTC
CASSYSYTQYF
>TRBV7-2|TRBD2|NA|TRBJ2-7
TGTGCCAGCAGCCCGGGGGGTCGTTCCTACGAGCAGTACTTC
CASSPGGRSYEQYF
>TRBV5-1|TRBD1|few|TRBJ1-2
TGCGCCAGCAGCTTAGGACAGGGTACCTATGGCTACACCTTC
CASSLGQGTYGYTF